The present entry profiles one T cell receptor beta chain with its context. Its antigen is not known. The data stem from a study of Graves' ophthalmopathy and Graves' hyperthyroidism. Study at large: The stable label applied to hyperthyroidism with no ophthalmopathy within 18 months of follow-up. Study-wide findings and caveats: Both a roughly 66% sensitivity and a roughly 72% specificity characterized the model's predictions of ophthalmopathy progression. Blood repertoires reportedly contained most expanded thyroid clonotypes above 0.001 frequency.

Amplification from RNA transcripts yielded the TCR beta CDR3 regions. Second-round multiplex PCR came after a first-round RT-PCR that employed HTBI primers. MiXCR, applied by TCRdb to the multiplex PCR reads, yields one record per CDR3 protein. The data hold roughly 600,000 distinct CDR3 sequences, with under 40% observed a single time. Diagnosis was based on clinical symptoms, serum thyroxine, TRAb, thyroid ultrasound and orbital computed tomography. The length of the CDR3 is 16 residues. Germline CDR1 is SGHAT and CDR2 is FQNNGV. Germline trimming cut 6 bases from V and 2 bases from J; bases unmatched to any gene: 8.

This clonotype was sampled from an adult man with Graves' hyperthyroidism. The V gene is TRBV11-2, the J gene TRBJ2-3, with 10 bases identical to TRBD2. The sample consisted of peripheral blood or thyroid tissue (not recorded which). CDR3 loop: CASRPRTSGTTDTQYF. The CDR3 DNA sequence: TGTGCCAGCAGGCCCCGGACTAGCGGTACCACAGATACGCAGTATTTT.